The 3 T cell receptor beta chains reported below all come from one sample, sequenced in a study of shared clonotypes between healthy human individuals. Using immunoSEQ multiplex PCR, the repertoire was profiled, and TCRdb retains in-frame clones only, with some absent. The sample records about 2.4 million clones, 93% being singletons. Material: naive CD4+ T cells from PBMCs. Subset of the sample: CD45RA+ positively selected. The receptor set was obtained from a man aged 18 to 35 in good health. Some clones in this sample may be carry-over from other donors' samples.

This chain joins TRBV30 and TRBJ1-1; D remains unclear. CDR1 and CDR2 (germline): GTSNPN, SVGIG (reference sequence). With 2 bases removed from V and 1 base from J, the gap between germline ends came to 11 bases. The CDR3 is 14 residues long. The CDR3 region is CAWSLRAPNTEAFF. CDR3 sequence (DNA): TGTGCCTGGAGTCTTCGGGCCCCGAACACTGAAGCTTTCTTT.

V usage is TRBV7-2 and J usage is TRBJ2-1, with D uncertain. There are 17 residues in the CDR3. Per germline, CDR1 SGHTA and CDR2 FQGNSA. Trimming left V 5 bases short and J 0 bases short, with 17 bases between. Written as DNA, the CDR3 is TGTGCCAGCAGCGCCCAATGGAAAGTTGGCTCCTACAATGAGCAGTTCTTC. It codes for CASSAQWKVGSYNEQFF.

The rearrangement joins TRBV6-1 to TRBJ2-1; D is ambiguous. With 1 base removed from V and 4 bases from J, the gap between germline ends came to 8 bases. This CDR3 has 14 amino acids. Germline values: CDR1 MNHNS, CDR2 SASEGT. The CDR3 nucleotides read TGTGCCAGCAGTGAAGAGTCTACATACAATGAGCAGTTCTTC. It yields the protein CASSEESTYNEQFF.